This T cell receptor beta chain was identified during a study of control samples from healthy donors and cancer patients (dated by TCRdb to 2018 to 2020). The CDR3, cysteine through phenylalanine, is 16 amino acids long. Kept here is only the CDR3 DNA, which spans 48 bases and is read in frame from base 1. V ends up 4 bases short and J 5 bases short, with an unmatched junction base count of 7. The CDR1 and CDR2 encoded by the germline V gene (reference sequence) are LGHDT and YNNKEL. Preparation of the library involved the immunoSEQ multiplex PCR assay. Here the immuneACCESS table is served through TCRdb, limited to in-frame sequences with V and J called. Missing clones are a known gap in these copies; in checked studies unresolved V genes cover under half, and the rest lacks a known reason. This sample comprises around 13,000 clones, 85% to 95% of them detected only once. About 15% of the sample goes to the ten largest clones.

Comments on this clone: What antigen it recognizes has not been identified. No base-level quality is on record; no much larger clone is a single base apart.

The clonotype originates from an elderly man with lung cancer. The sample was PBMCs. Recombination linked TRBV3-1 (or the pseudogene TRBV3-2) to TRBJ2-7; 14 central bases correspond to TRBD2. For the CDR3, the sequence is CASSRGLAGGSHEQYF. The DNA sequence is given as TGTGCCAGCAGCCGCGGACTAGCGGGGGGCAGCCACGAGCAGTACTTC.